Shown below are 26 T cell receptor beta chains from a single sample sequenced in a study of blood T cell repertoires in COVID-19. Only in-frame clones appear in the TCRdb table, and some are missing; sequencing was by immunoSEQ multiplex PCR. The top ten clones hold 10% of a sample with tens of thousands of clones, over 80% of them seen once. Sequenced input: peripheral blood. The receptors derive from a man older than 75 with active COVID-19.

The V and J genes are TRBV2 and TRBJ2-7, with D perhaps TRBD1 (6 bases). This CDR3 has 13 amino acids. Germline V gene lookup returns CDR1 SNHLY and CDR2 FYNNEI. V dropped 11 bases and J dropped 3 bases, with 17 bases sitting between them. CDR3 sequence (DNA): TGTGCCTGTCTCTCCGGGACACTCTACGAGCAGTACTTC. Its translation: CACLSGTLYEQYF.

With respect to this clone: Germline and junction disagree at one end, which may indicate a read error. V gene TRBV7-2 combines with J gene TRBJ1-6, with D possibly being TRBD1 (6 bases). The CDR3 extends over 15 amino acids. Germline CDR1 reads SGHTA; CDR2 reads FQGNSA. The CDR3, as DNA: TGTGCCGGCAGCGATGGACAGTCTAATAATTCACCCCTCCACTTT. This encodes CAGSDGQSNNSPLHF.

In the case of this clone: The junction differs from germline at one of its ends, possibly a read error. This chain joins TRBV7-8 and TRBJ2-3; 9 bases agree with TRBD2. There are 16 residues in the CDR3. Germline-derived CDR1 and CDR2 are SGHVS and FQNEAQ. The CDR3 DNA reads as TGTGCCAGCAGCTTCCGGACTAGCGAGTTCACAGATGCGCAGTATTTT. Translation gives CASSFRTSEFTDAQYF.

J is TRBJ2-7 and V is TRBV23-1; D not certain. TRBV23-1 is annotated as an ORF whose role is uncertain. V was pared by 0 bases and J by 6 bases, with 9 bases between. The length of the CDR3 is 13 residues. CDR3 in amino acids: CASSQSEQIEQYF. CDR3 bases: TGCGCCAGCAGTCAATCGGAACAGATCGAGCAGTACTTC.

V usage is TRBV4-1 and J usage is TRBJ2-7; the match to TRBD1 covers 8 bases. Germline trimming cut 0 bases from V and 4 bases from J; bases unmatched to any gene: 14. The germline V gene encodes CDR1 MGHRA and CDR2 YSYEKL. There are 18 residues in the CDR3. Here the CDR3 reads CASSQDQKVGQGVYEQYF. The DNA of the CDR3 is TGCGCCAGCAGCCAAGATCAGAAGGTCGGACAGGGTGTTTACGAGCAGTACTTC.

The chain joins TRBV19 to TRBJ1-3; D may be TRBD1 (5 bases). Germline V gene sequence: CDR1 LNHDA, CDR2 SQIVND (reference sequence). The CDR3 is made up of 16 amino acids. V was clipped by 5 bases and J by 1 base, with 15 bases between them. CDR3 coding DNA: TGTGCCAGTAGTTTGGACACATCTCCTTCTGGAAACACCATATATTTT. It specifies CASSLDTSPSGNTIYF.

This rearrangement joins TRBV7-2 to TRBJ2-1; D gene uncertain. The germline V and J ends were trimmed by 6 bases and 4 bases, with 7 bases remaining between them. Germline V gene lookup returns CDR1 SGHTA and CDR2 FQGNSA. CDR3 size: 12 residues. The CDR3 sequence is CASSNGYNEQFF. The CDR3 DNA reads TGTGCCAGCAGTAACGGGTACAATGAGCAGTTCTTC.

The chain has TRBV6-2 or TRBV6-3 and TRBJ2-3; tentatively, D is TRBD2 (5 bases). Germline lookup yields CDR1 MNHEY and CDR2 SVGEGT. Trimming stripped 2 bases from V and 0 bases from J, with 15 bases between. CDR3 length: 17 residues. This CDR3 reads CASSYTRTSDSTDTQYF. DNA of the CDR3: TGTGCCAGCAGTTACACCCGGACTTCGGACAGCACAGATACGCAGTATTTT.

Written as DNA, the CDR3 is TGTGCCAGCAGGGTTGGACAGGGGGTCGATGAGCAGTTCTTC. The encoded protein is CASRVGQGVDEQFF. This chain connects TRBV2 to TRBJ2-1, with 10 bases fitting TRBD1. Germline CDR1 and CDR2: SNHLY and FYNNEI. J gave up 8 bases and V 6 bases, and 7 bases lay outside the gene matches. The CDR3 length is 14 residues.

The chain is built from TRBV5-4 and TRBJ1-2; D is possibly TRBD1 (5 bases). Germline-derived CDR1 and CDR2 are SGHNT and YYREEE (reference sequence). The CDR3 runs 13 residues. V lost 4 bases and J lost 4, with 11 bases in between. The CDR3 here is CASSTGTGYGYTF. The DNA of the CDR3 is TGTGCCAGCAGCACCGGGACTGGCTATGGCTACACCTTC. The whole variable domain, filled in from reference TRBV5-4 and TRBJ1-2, reads ETGVTQSPTHLIKTRGQQVTLRCSSQSGHNTVSWYQQALGQGPQFIFQYYREEENGRGNFPPRFSGLQFPNYSSELNVNALELDDSALYLCASSTGTGYGYTFGSGTRLTVV.

This clone has a handful of counts. V gene TRBV4-3 combines with J gene TRBJ1-2; TRBD1 is a possible D gene (5 bases). Germline V gene lookup returns CDR1 LGHNA and CDR2 YSLEER. Trimming removed 1 base at V and 6 bases at J, with 12 bases between. This CDR3 has 14 amino acids. The CDR3 loop is CASSQARERNGYTF. Written as DNA, the CDR3 is TGCGCCAGCAGCCAAGCCAGGGAAAGGAATGGCTACACCTTC.

CDR3 loop: CASSLGGGIDEQFF. The CDR3 DNA is TGTGCCAGCAGCTTAGGAGGCGGGATCGATGAGCAGTTCTTC. The V call is TRBV7-8, the J call TRBJ2-1; possibly TRBD2 for D (6 bases). The V gene's germline CDR1 is SGHVS and CDR2 FQNEAQ. The CDR3 runs 14 residues. V was pared by 1 base and J by 8 bases, with 12 bases between.

J is TRBJ2-7 and V is TRBV7-8; 11 bases are a match to TRBD1. CDR1 is SGHVS, CDR2 FQNEAQ, per germline. The CDR3 covers 15 residues. After removal of 5 bases from V and 2 bases from J, the junction contained 5 bases not matched to a gene. The CDR3 sequence is CASSLSDRGPYEQYF. The CDR3 DNA sequence: TGTGCCAGCAGCCTCTCGGACAGGGGGCCCTACGAGCAGTACTTC. The complete variable domain, with remaining parts taken from reference TRBV7-8 and TRBJ2-7, reads GAGVSQSPRYKVAKRGQDVALRCDPISGHVSLFWYQQALGQGPEFLTYFQNEAQLDKSGLPSDRFFAERPEGSVSTLKIQRTQQEDSAVYLCASSLSDRGPYEQYFGPGTRLTVT.

This rearrangement joins TRBV6-5 to TRBJ2-7; TRBD1 is a possible D gene (5 bases). V was trimmed by 2 bases and J by 7 bases, leaving 12 bases between them. This CDR3 spans 13 amino acids. The V gene's germline CDR1 is MNHEY and CDR2 SVGAGI. CDR3 in DNA: TGTGCCAGCAGTTACGAATACCAGGGAGAGCAGTACTTC. This translates into CASSYEYQGEQYF.

The chain is built from TRBV7-2 and TRBJ2-5; 7 bases fit TRBD1. Germline V gives CDR1 SGHTA, CDR2 FQGNSA. CDR3 length: 14 amino acids. With V trimmed by 3 bases and J by 4 bases, 5 bases remained unmatched. The CDR3 is CASSLANRGETQYF. The CDR3 DNA is TGTGCCAGCAGCTTGGCTAACAGGGGAGAGACCCAGTACTTC.

The rearrangement uses TRBV5-1 and TRBJ2-5, with 8 positions matching TRBD1. Germline CDR1 SGHRS, CDR2 YFSETQ. The CDR3 is made up of 16 amino acids. Germline trimming cut 5 bases from V and 5 bases from J; bases unmatched to any gene: 14. The CDR3, as DNA: TGCGCCAGCAGGGTCGACCAGGGGGCGTCTGGGGAGACCCAGTACTTC. Its translation is CASRVDQGASGETQYF.

The chain combines TRBV18 with TRBJ2-7, with 7 bases fitting TRBD2. This CDR3 is 16 amino acids long. CDR1 KGHSH and CDR2 LQKENI come from the germline V gene. V lost 3 bases, J lost 2 bases, and 10 bases stayed unmatched. CDR3 sequence: CASSPTSSGWTYEQYF. The CDR3 bases are TGTGCCAGCTCACCCACCTCTAGCGGATGGACCTACGAGCAGTACTTC.

The chain is built from TRBV30 and TRBJ2-7; the D is unclear. Germline V lookup: CDR1 GTSNPN, CDR2 SVGIG (reference sequence). CDR3 length: 13 amino acids. Trimming left V 2 bases short and J 5 bases short, with 13 bases between. The CDR3 DNA is TGTGCCTGGAGTTCAGAAGTGTTCCACGAGCAGTACTTC. Translation: CAWSSEVFHEQYF.

This clone was counted a few times. The chain couples TRBV9 to TRBJ2-1, with 7 bases aligning to TRBD2. V gave up 3 bases and J gave up 4 bases; unmatched junction bases: 7. The CDR3 has 15 residues. Germline V CDR1 and CDR2: SGDLS, YYNGEE. The CDR3 spells CASSARLAEYNEQFF. The CDR3, as DNA: TGTGCCAGCAGCGCCAGGCTAGCGGAGTACAATGAGCAGTTCTTC.

J is TRBJ2-1 and V is TRBV28; D may be TRBD1 (6 bases). Per the germline V gene, CDR1 is MDHEN and CDR2 is SYDVKM. CDR3 length: 14 amino acids. V was cut by 6 bases and J by 0 bases, with 9 bases left in between. The CDR3 region is CASRIGGSYNEQFF. In nucleotides, the CDR3 is TGTGCCAGCAGGATAGGGGGCTCCTACAATGAGCAGTTCTTC.

This chain's CDR3 is CASSIDQLAGGPNEQFF. CDR3 coding DNA: TGTGCCAGTAGTATAGATCAACTAGCGGGAGGGCCCAATGAGCAGTTCTTC. The chain combines TRBV19 with TRBJ2-1; TRBD2 matches at 13 bases. This CDR3 spans 17 amino acids. Germline assignment: CDR1 LNHDA and CDR2 SQIVND (reference sequence). Trimming cost V 0 bases and J 6 bases; bases outside gene matches: 5.

CDR3 loop: CASSFRDSYTDTQYF. DNA for the CDR3: TGTGCCAGCAGCTTCCGGGACAGCTACACAGATACGCAGTATTTT. This rearrangement joins TRBV11-2 to TRBJ2-3; 7 nucleotides align to TRBD1. CDR3 size: 15 residues. Germline lookup yields CDR1 SGHAT and CDR2 FQNNGV. V trimming: 3 bases; J trimming: 2 bases; junction bases outside the gene matches: 5.

The genes are TRBV5-1 and TRBJ1-4, with 7 bases aligning to TRBD1. Germline V lookup: CDR1 SGHRS, CDR2 YFSETQ. J lost 3 bases, V lost 4 bases, and 6 bases had no gene match. The CDR3 consists of 15 residues. DNA for the CDR3: TGCGCCAGCAGCGGGCAGGGACAGTCTAATGAAAAACTGTTTTTT. This gives the protein CASSGQGQSNEKLFF.

This sequence joins TRBV5-4 and TRBJ1-2; tentative D call: TRBD1 (6 bases). The germline V gene has CDR1 SGHNT and CDR2 YYREEE (reference sequence). The CDR3 loop spans 14 amino acids. Between the trimmed V and J ends, which lost 0 bases and 7 bases, there was a span of 13 bases. This CDR3 reads CASSLVGALTGYTF. In DNA form, the CDR3 reads TGTGCCAGCAGCTTGGTGGGGGCGCTTACTGGCTACACCTTC.

The chain recombines TRBV24-1 with TRBJ2-1, with 14 bases lining up with TRBD2. This CDR3 has 18 amino acids. Germline values: CDR1 KGHDR, CDR2 SFDVKD. The trim removed 4 bases at V and 5 bases at J, leaving 9 bases unmatched. This CDR3 is CATSDPPGLAGVNNEQFF. Written as DNA, the CDR3 is TGTGCCACCAGTGACCCCCCGGGACTAGCGGGAGTAAACAATGAGCAGTTCTTC.

This chain joins TRBV7-9 and TRBJ2-5, with D perhaps TRBD1 (5 bases). The length of the CDR3 is 15 residues. V was cut by 2 bases and J by 3 bases, with 13 bases left in between. Germline CDR1 is SEHNR and CDR2 is FQNEAQ (reference sequence). CDR3 nucleotide sequence: TGTGCCAGCAGCTTAAAGGGCAGGGCGGAAGAGACCCAGTACTTC. It yields the protein CASSLKGRAEETQYF.